The following is a T cell receptor (beta chain) sequence with its context. The data are from a study of blood T cell repertoires in COVID-19. About the study: Acute and convalescent COVID-19 specimens originated in the United States, Italy and Spain.

Assay used: immunoSEQ multiplex PCR; TCRdb lists only in-frame clones, some missing. This table has some 190,000 clones, more than 85% appearing once. This receptor was taken from a young man with acute or convalescent COVID-19. Sample: peripheral blood.

CDR3 nucleotides: TGCAGCGTTGTAGCAATTTCCGGGACTACCGCTTTCTTT. Translation gives CSVVAISGTTAFF. V is TRBV29-1 and J is TRBJ1-1; D might be TRBD1 (5 bases). Germline CDR1 reads SQVTM; CDR2 reads ANQGSEA. The CDR3 covers 13 residues. Trimming cost V 4 bases and J 11 bases, with 20 bases left between them.